The rows below give T cell receptor beta chains drawn from one sample of a study of cytomegalovirus exposure and HLA in healthy donors. The method was immunoSEQ multiplex PCR; TCRdb's version includes in-frame clones alone and lacks a portion of them. The profile covers some 150,000 clones, with around 77% appearing a single time and roughly 1.7% taken by the ten largest. Sequenced material: PBMCs. The receptors were gathered from a woman in her 30s in good health and CMV-seronegative. The CDR3 runs from the conserved cysteine through the conserved F or W. The order of the fields is D gene, J gene, clone size, V gene, CDR3 protein, CDR3 DNA. A D gene is named only where the DNA matches it firmly. Only some rows state a clone size, as once, few, many or a class for expanded clones.

>TRBD2|TRBJ2-7|.|TRBV7-9
CASSGEGLGNYEQYF
TGTGCCAGCAGCGGGGAGGGACTAGGTAACTACGAGCAGTACTTC
>.|TRBJ1-2|.|TRBV14
CASSRDSNYGYTF
TGTGCCAGCAGCCGCGACAGTAACTATGGCTACACCTTC
>TRBD2|TRBJ2-7|.|TRBV29-1
CSVVPGTSGSSYEQYF
TGCAGCGTTGTACCAGGGACTAGCGGATCCTCCTACGAGCAGTACTTC
>.|TRBJ1-2|few|TRBV7-8
CASSPRTASYGYTF
TGTGCCAGCAGCCCAAGGACAGCTTCCTATGGCTACACCTTC
>TRBD2|TRBJ2-1|.|TRBV5-1
CASSLLSTSGGGQFF
TGCGCCAGCAGCTTATTATCGACTAGCGGGGGGGGGCAGTTCTTC
>.|TRBJ1-4|.|TRBV7-6
CASSETGLPEKLFF
TGTGCCAGCAGCGAGACAGGACTCCCCGAAAAACTGTTTTTT
>.|TRBJ2-2|.|TRBV5-4
CASSLQGRSTGELFF
TGTGCCAGCAGCTTACAGGGTCGGAGCACCGGGGAGCTGTTTTTT
>TRBD1|TRBJ1-6|.|TRBV27
CASSLLDRLSNSPLHF
TGTGCCAGCAGTTTACTGGACAGGCTCTCAAATTCACCCCTCCACTTT
>TRBD2|TRBJ2-7|.|TRBV2
CASTGLAVSYEQYF
TGTGCCAGTACAGGACTAGCGGTCTCCTACGAGCAGTACTTC
>.|TRBJ1-3|.|TRBV5-1
CASSNDVEPGNTIYF
TGCGCCAGCAGCAATGACGTGGAGCCTGGAAACACCATATATTTT
>.|TRBJ1-2|.|TRBV6-1
CASSVGVGRAGYTF
TGTGCCAGCAGTGTAGGTGTAGGGAGGGCTGGCTACACCTTC
>.|TRBJ1-3|.|TRBV6-5
CASSPQGGYGNTIYF
TGTGCCAGCAGTCCACAGGGAGGGTATGGAAACACCATATATTTT
>.|TRBJ2-7|few|TRBV18
CASSSDTYEQYF
TGTGCCAGCTCATCGGACACCTACGAGCAGTACTTC
>TRBD1|TRBJ2-7|.|TRBV4-1
CASSLRDRTYEQYF
TGCGCCAGCAGCCTCAGGGACAGAACCTACGAGCAGTACTTC
>.|TRBJ1-6|.|TRBV2
CASSTPGGGRADHF
TGTGCCAGCAGTACGCCGGGAGGTGGGAGGGCGGATCACTTT
>.|TRBJ1-1|.|TRBV5-1
CASSLAGSGNTEAFF
TGCGCCAGCAGCTTGGCGGGGTCTGGGAACACTGAAGCTTTCTTT
>TRBD2|TRBJ2-3|.|TRBV4-2
CASSQGVASGSMGRTDTQYF
TGTGCCAGCAGCCAAGGAGTAGCTAGCGGGAGCATGGGGCGCACAGATACGCAGTATTTT
>TRBD1|TRBJ1-2|.|TRBV15
CATSTGQGVRGYTF
TGTGCCACCAGCACGGGACAGGGGGTACGTGGCTACACCTTC
>.|TRBJ1-2|.|TRBV27
CASSFFLGDFYGYTF
TGTGCCAGCAGTTTTTTCTTAGGGGACTTCTATGGCTACACCTTC
>.|TRBJ2-2|.|TRBV9
CASSVGTGNTGELFF
TGTGCCAGCAGCGTAGGAACGGGGAACACCGGGGAGCTGTTTTTT
>.|TRBJ1-2|.|TRBV2
CASRGAGAFGYTF
TGTGCCAGCAGAGGGGCAGGGGCTTTTGGCTACACCTTC
>TRBD1|TRBJ2-4|.|TRBV18
CASSLRDRVNIQYF
TGTGCCAGCTCACTCCGGGACAGGGTAAACATTCAGTACTTC
>TRBD1|TRBJ2-5|.|TRBV2
CASRTDRAEQYF
TGTGCCAGCAGGACCGACAGGGCGGAGCAGTACTTC
>.|TRBJ1-2|.|TRBV2
CASSERGTGGYTF
TGTGCCAGCAGTGAACGAGGGACTGGGGGCTACACCTTC
>TRBD2|TRBJ2-7|.|TRBV10-2
CASSSGGFYEQYF
TGCGCCAGCAGTAGCGGGGGGTTCTACGAGCAGTACTTC
>TRBD1|TRBJ1-1|.|TRBV6-5
CASSYSSAAGGTEAFF
TGTGCCAGCAGTTACTCGAGTGCGGCAGGGGGAACTGAAGCTTTCTTT
>TRBD1|TRBJ2-4|.|TRBV7-6
CASSPTGTGFKNIQYF
TGTGCCAGCAGCCCCACCGGGACAGGGTTCAAAAACATTCAGTACTTC
>TRBD1|TRBJ1-4|.|TRBV18
CASSPEYAGQGSEKLFF
TGTGCCAGCTCACCCGAGTATGCGGGACAGGGCTCTGAAAAACTGTTTTTT
>.|TRBJ1-1|.|TRBV5-8
CASSPNTGRYTEAFF
TGTGCCAGCAGCCCTAACACAGGGAGATACACTGAAGCTTTCTTT
>TRBD2|TRBJ2-1|once|TRBV5-1
CATHPGASGRAGFNEQFF
TGCGCCACACATCCCGGGGCTAGCGGGAGGGCCGGTTTTAATGAGCAGTTCTTC
>.|TRBJ2-1|.|TRBV29-1
CSVMGSLKGYNEQFF
TGCAGCGTGATGGGCTCCTTAAAAGGCTACAATGAGCAGTTCTTC
>TRBD1|TRBJ1-4|once|TRBV27
CASSKTGGEWEKLFF
TGTGCCAGCAGTAAGACAGGGGGGGAATGGGAAAAACTGTTTTTT
>TRBD2|TRBJ2-5|.|TRBV4-3
CASSQLAGGLQTQYF
TGCGCCAGCAGCCAACTAGCGGGAGGGCTACAGACCCAGTACTTC
>.|TRBJ1-1|.|TRBV5-1
CASSLELLISAGYTEAFF
TGCGCCAGCAGCCTGGAACTACTGATATCCGCCGGTTACACTGAAGCTTTCTTT
>.|TRBJ2-7|.|TRBV28
CASSGGSYEQYF
TGTGCCAGCAGTGGGGGCAGTTACGAGCAGTACTTC
>.|TRBJ1-1|.|TRBV7-7
CASSLLAGTEAFF
TGTGCCAGCAGCTTACTAGCTGGCACTGAAGCTTTCTTT
>.|TRBJ1-1|.|TRBV27
CASSLSRTNQRGTEAFF
TGTGCCAGCAGTTTATCTCGGACCAACCAAAGGGGCACTGAAGCTTTCTTT
>TRBD1|TRBJ1-2|.|TRBV9
CASSADRAGYGYTF
TGTGCCAGCAGCGCAGACAGGGCTGGCTATGGCTACACCTTC
>.|TRBJ1-5|.|TRBV2
CASSVSGNQPQHF
TGTGCCAGCAGTGTTTCGGGAAATCAGCCCCAGCATTTT
>TRBD1|TRBJ2-7|.|TRBV10-3
CAISPGQGTYEQYF
TGTGCCATCAGCCCGGGACAGGGGACCTACGAGCAGTACTTC
>TRBD2|TRBJ2-3|.|TRBV9
CASSVAPSGGAADTQYF
TGTGCCAGCAGCGTAGCGCCTAGCGGGGGGGCTGCAGATACGCAGTATTTT
>.|TRBJ1-1|.|TRBV29-1
CSAAEDTEAFF
TGCAGCGCCGCGGAGGACACTGAAGCTTTCTTT
>.|TRBJ1-5|.|TRBV9
CASSATDNQPQHF
TGTGCCAGCAGCGCAACAGACAATCAGCCCCAGCATTTT
>TRBD1|TRBJ2-3|.|TRBV18
CASVPGQHFTDTQYF
TGTGCCAGCGTTCCGGGACAGCACTTCACAGATACGCAGTATTTT
>.|TRBJ2-6|.|TRBV10-1
CASSASGDSGANVLTF
TGCGCCAGCAGTGCTTCGGGAGACTCTGGGGCCAACGTCCTGACTTTC
>.|TRBJ1-3|few|TRBV5-1
CASSPQTDRTGNTIYF
TGCGCCAGCAGCCCCCAGACAGATCGTACTGGAAACACCATATATTTT
>.|TRBJ1-3|.|TRBV7-9
CASSTTVLSSGNTIYF
TGTGCCAGCAGCACGACAGTTCTCAGCTCTGGAAACACCATATATTTT
>TRBD1|TRBJ2-1|.|TRBV9
CASSGRTGQGGSNEQFF
TGTGCCAGCAGCGGACGAACTGGACAGGGAGGTAGCAATGAGCAGTTCTTC